This TCR beta chain derives from a study of cytomegalovirus exposure and HLA in healthy donors. Whole-study results and caveats: A list of approximately 160 TCR beta chains associated with cytomegalovirus was given. Specificity of a few CMV-associated chains for CMV antigens was verified in vitro. Accounts indicate the classifier identified cytomegalovirus status with strong specificity and sensitivity.

The donors were in the roughly 110-subject validation cohort; that cohort was separate from the approximately 700-subject first cohort. Profiling relied on immunoSEQ multiplex PCR, and the TCRdb table lists in-frame clones only, not all of them. The sample yields about 360,000 clones, roughly 89% seen once. This clone has just one count. The antigen is undetermined. Sequenced: PBMCs. The sequence was obtained from a woman aged 18-29 years in good health and CMV-seronegative.

CDR3 loop: CASSSVGTGIYNSPLHF. CDR3 coding DNA: TGTGCCAGCAGCTCCGTGGGAACAGGGATCTATAATTCACCCCTCCACTTT. The gene calls are TRBV7-9 and TRBJ1-6, with TRBD1 as a possible D gene (6 bases). Germline CDR1 and CDR2: SEHNR and FQNEAQ (reference sequence). This CDR3 has 17 residues. V shed 4 bases and J shed 3 bases, with 16 bases lying between them.